Shown below are 3 T cell receptor beta chains from a single sample sequenced in a study of beta chain features in type 1 diabetes. The entirety of the isolated RNA underwent reverse transcription, so expressed TCRB transcripts were sequenced. Profiling relied on immunoSEQ multiplex PCR, and the TCRdb table lists in-frame clones only, not all of them. This table has some 350,000 clones, roughly 13% appearing once. These TCRs' antigens remain unknown. Study findings and constraints: Type 1 diabetes patients had TCRB CDR3s that were shorter (moderately but significantly so) in all four CD4+ subsets.

The sequencing sample was made of naive CD4+ T cells from blood. These TCRs come from a woman aged 18-29 years with type 1 diabetes.

This clone was picked up a small number of times. The genes are TRBV30 and TRBJ2-7; TRBD2 is a possible D gene (5 bases). The length of the CDR3 is 15 residues. V was clipped by 0 bases and J by 4 bases, with 16 bases between them. Germline CDR1 and CDR2: GTSNPN and SVGIG (reference sequence). The CDR3 bases are TGTGCCTGGAGTGTACCCCGGGGTTGGGGTTACGAGCAGTACTTC. Its protein product is CAWSVPRGWGYEQYF. Complete variable domain (other parts from reference TRBV30 and TRBJ2-7): SQTIHQWPATLVQPVGSPLSLECTVEGTSNPNLYWYRQAAGRGLQLLFYSVGIGQISSEVPQNLSASRPQDRQFILSSKKLLLSDSGFYLCAWSVPRGWGYEQYFGPGTRLTVT.

This clone was counted only a few times. This chain joins TRBV5-1 and TRBJ2-5, with TRBD2 matching 9 bases. This CDR3 has 17 residues. V lost 4 bases to trimming and J lost 2 bases; unmatched junction nucleotides: 12. Germline CDR1 SGHRS, CDR2 YFSETQ. CDR3: CASSVLGTSSRQETQYF. The CDR3 DNA follows: TGCGCCAGCAGCGTATTAGGGACTAGCAGCCGGCAAGAGACCCAGTACTTC.

The gene calls are TRBV9 and TRBJ2-5, with TRBD2 matching 11 bases. CDR1 is SGDLS, CDR2 YYNGEE, per germline. The CDR3 extends over 16 amino acids. The V and J ends lost 3 bases and 1 base, in that order; junction bases with no gene match: 5. The CDR3 DNA follows: TGTGCCAGCAGCGCCGGACTAGCGGGCCGCCAAGAGACCCAGTACTTC. This translates into CASSAGLAGRQETQYF.